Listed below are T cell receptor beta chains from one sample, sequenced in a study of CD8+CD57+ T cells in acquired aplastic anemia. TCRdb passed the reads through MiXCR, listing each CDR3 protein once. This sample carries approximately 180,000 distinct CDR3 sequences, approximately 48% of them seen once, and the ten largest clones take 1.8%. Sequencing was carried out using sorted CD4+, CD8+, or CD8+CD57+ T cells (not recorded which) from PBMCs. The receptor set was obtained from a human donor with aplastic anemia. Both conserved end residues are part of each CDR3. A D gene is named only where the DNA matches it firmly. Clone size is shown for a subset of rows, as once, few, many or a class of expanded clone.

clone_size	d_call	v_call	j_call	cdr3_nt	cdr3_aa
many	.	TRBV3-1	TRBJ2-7	TGTGCCAGCAGCCCCTTCTCGTCCTACGAGCAGTACTTC	CASSPFSSYEQYF
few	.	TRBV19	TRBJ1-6	TGTGCCAGTAGCTCCAGGGATAATTCACCCCTCCACTTT	CASSSRDNSPLHF
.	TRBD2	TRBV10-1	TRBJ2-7	TGCGCCAGCAGTGGATCCGGGACTAGCGGGAGGGCCAAAGGGTACGAGCAGTACTTC	CASSGSGTSGRAKGYEQYF
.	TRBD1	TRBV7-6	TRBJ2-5	TGTGCCAGCAGTCAGGGGGCGAATCAGCCCCAGTACTTC	CASSQGANQPQYF
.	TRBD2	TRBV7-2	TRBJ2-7	TGTGCCAGCAGCTTACCACTAGCGGGAGGCTCCTACGAGCAGTACTTC	CASSLPLAGGSYEQYF
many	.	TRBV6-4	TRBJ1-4	TGTGCCAGCAGGGCCCTGGGTGCTGAAAAACTGTTTTTT	CASRALGAEKLFF
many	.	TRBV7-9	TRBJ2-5	TGTGCCAGCAGCCAGACAGAACAAGAGACCCAGTACTTC	CASSQTEQETQYF
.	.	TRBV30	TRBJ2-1	TGTGCCCGGGCCGGGACAACGGACCACAATGAGCAGTTCTTC	CARAGTTDHNEQFF
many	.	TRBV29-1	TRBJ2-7	TGCAGCGTTGAATATGGGGGTCCCCTCTACGAGCAGTACTTC	CSVEYGGPLYEQYF
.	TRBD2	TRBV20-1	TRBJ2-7	TGCAGTGCTTCTACACAGCTAGCGGGGGTCTACGAGCAGTACTTC	CSASTQLAGVYEQYF